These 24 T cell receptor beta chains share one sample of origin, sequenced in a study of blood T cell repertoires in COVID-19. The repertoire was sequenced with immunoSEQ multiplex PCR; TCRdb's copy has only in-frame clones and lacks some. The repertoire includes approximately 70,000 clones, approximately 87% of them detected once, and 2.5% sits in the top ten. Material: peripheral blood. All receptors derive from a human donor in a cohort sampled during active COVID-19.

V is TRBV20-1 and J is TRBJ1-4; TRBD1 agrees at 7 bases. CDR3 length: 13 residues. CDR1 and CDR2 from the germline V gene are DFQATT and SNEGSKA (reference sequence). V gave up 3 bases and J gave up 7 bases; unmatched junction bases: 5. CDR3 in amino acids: CSASQGESEKLFF. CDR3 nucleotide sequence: TGCAGTGCTAGTCAGGGGGAAAGTGAAAAACTGTTTTTT.

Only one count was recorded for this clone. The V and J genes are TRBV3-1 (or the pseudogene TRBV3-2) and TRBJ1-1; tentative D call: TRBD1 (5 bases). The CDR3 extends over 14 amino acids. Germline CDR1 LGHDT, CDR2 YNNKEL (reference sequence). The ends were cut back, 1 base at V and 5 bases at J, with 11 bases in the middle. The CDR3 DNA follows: TGTGCCAGCAGCCAAGTTCAGGGTAGGACTGAAGCTTTCTTT. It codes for CASSQVQGRTEAFF.

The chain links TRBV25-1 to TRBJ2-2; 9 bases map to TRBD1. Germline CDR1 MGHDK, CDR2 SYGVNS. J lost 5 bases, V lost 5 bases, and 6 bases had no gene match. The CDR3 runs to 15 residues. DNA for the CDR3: TGTGCCAGCAGTAGCGGGACAGGGATTACCGGGGAGCTGTTTTTT. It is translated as CASSSGTGITGELFF. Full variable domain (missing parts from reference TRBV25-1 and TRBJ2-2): EADIYQTPRYLVIGTGKKITLECSQTMGHDKMYWYQQDPGMELHLIHYSYGVNSTEKGDLSSESTVSRIRTEHFPLTLESARPSHTSQYLCASSSGTGITGELFFGEGSRLTVL.

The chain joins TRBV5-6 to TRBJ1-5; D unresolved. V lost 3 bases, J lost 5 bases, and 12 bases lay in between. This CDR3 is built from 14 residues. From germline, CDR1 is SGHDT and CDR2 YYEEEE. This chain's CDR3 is CASSSGLRDQPQHF. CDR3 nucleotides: TGTGCCAGCAGCTCGGGGTTGAGGGATCAGCCCCAGCATTTT.

The CDR3 loop is CATSRDLHSTGTDTQYF. DNA of the CDR3: TGTGCCACCAGCAGAGACCTTCACTCCACCGGCACAGATACGCAGTATTTT. The gene calls are TRBV15 and TRBJ2-3; D is undetermined. The germline V gene has CDR1 LNHNV and CDR2 YYDKDF (reference sequence). The CDR3 runs to 17 residues. V lost 0 bases to trimming and J lost 1 base, with 14 bases between them.

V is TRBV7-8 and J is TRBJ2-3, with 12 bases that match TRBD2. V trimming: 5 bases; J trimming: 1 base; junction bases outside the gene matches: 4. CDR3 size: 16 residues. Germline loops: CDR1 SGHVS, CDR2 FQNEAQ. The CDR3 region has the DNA TGTGCCAGCAGCCCTTGGACTAGCGGGGGCACAGATACGCAGTATTTT. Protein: CASSPWTSGGTDTQYF.

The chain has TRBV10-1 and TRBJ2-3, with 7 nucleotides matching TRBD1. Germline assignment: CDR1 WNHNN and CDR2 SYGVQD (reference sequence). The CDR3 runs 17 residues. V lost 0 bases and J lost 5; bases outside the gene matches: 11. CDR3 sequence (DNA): TGCGCCAGCAGTGAGTCGTGGTGGACAGGCTTGGGAGATACGCAGTATTTT. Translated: CASSESWWTGLGDTQYF.

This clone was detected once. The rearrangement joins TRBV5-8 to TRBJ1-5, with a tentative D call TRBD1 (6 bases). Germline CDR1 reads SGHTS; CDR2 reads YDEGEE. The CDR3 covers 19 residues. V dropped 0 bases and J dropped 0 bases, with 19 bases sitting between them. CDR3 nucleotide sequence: TGTGCCAGCAGCTTGGGGGTAGGACAGATCACCTCTAGCAATCAGCCCCAGCATTTT. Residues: CASSLGVGQITSSNQPQHF.

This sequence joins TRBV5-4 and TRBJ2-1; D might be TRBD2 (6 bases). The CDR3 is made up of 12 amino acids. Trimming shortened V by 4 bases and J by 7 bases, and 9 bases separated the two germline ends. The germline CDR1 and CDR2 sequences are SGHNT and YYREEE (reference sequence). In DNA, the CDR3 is TGTGCCAGCAGCGGACTAATTAATGAGCAGTTCTTC. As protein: CASSGLINEQFF.

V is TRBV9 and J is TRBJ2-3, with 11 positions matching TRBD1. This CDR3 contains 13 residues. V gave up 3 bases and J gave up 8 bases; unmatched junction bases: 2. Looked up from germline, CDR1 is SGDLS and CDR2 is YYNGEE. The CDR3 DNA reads TGTGCCAGCAGCGCGGGACAGGGGGGTACGCAGTATTTT. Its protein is CASSAGQGGTQYF.

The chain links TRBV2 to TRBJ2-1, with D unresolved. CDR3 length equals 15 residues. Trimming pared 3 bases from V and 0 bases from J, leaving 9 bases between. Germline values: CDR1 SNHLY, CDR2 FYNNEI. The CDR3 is CASSEHASSYNEQFF. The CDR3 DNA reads TGTGCCAGCAGTGAGCACGCGAGCTCCTACAATGAGCAGTTCTTC.

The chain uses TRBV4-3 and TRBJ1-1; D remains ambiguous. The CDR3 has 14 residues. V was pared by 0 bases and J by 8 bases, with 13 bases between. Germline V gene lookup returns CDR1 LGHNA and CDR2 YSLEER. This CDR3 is CASSQDRGRREAFF. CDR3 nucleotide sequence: TGCGCCAGCAGCCAAGATAGAGGCAGAAGGGAAGCTTTCTTT.

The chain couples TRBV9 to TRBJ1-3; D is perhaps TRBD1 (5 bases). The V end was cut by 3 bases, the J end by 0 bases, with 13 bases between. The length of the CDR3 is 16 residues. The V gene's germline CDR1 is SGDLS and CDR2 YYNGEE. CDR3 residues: CASSARDGVSGNTIYF. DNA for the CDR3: TGTGCCAGCAGCGCGCGGGACGGAGTCTCTGGAAACACCATATATTTT.

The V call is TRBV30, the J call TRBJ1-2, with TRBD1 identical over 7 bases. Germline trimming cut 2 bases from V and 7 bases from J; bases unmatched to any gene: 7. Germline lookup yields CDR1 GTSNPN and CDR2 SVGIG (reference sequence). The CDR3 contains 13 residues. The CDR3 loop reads CAWSREGAIGYTF. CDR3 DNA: TGTGCCTGGAGTAGAGAGGGGGCGATTGGCTACACCTTC.

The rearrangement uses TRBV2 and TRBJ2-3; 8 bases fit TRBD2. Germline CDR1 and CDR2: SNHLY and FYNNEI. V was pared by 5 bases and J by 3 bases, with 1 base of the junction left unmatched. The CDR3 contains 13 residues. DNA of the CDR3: TGTGCCAGCAGTAGCGGGGGTACAGATACGCAGTATTTT. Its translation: CASSSGGTDTQYF.

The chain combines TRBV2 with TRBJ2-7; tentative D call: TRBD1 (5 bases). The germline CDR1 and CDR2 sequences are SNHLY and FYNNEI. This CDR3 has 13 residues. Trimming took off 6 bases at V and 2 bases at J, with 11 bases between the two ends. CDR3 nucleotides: TGTGCCAGCAGCGGTGGACAAGCCTACGAGCAGTACTTC. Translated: CASSGGQAYEQYF. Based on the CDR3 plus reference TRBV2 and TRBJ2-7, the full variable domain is EPEVTQTPSHQVTQMGQEVILRCVPISNHLYFYWYRQILGQKVEFLVSFYNNEISEKSEIFDDQFSVERPDGSNFTLKIRSTKLEDSAMYFCASSGGQAYEQYFGPGTRLTVT.

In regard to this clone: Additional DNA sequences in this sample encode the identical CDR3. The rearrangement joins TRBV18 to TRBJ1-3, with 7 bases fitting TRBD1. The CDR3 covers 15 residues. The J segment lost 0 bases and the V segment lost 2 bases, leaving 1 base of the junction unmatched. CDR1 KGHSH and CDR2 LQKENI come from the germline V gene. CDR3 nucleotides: TGTGCCAGCTCACCAGACAGGGACTCTGGAAACACCATATATTTT. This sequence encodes CASSPDRDSGNTIYF.

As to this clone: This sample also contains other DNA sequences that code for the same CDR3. In nucleotides, the CDR3 is TGTGCCAGCTCACCCGAGCAGGGGAGGAACACTGAAGCTTTCTTT. It yields the protein CASSPEQGRNTEAFF. This sequence joins TRBV18 and TRBJ1-1; a weak D match, TRBD1 (6 bases). The CDR3 consists of 15 residues. The V gene lost 3 bases and the J gene lost 1 base, with 12 bases spanning the gap. The germline CDR1 and CDR2 sequences are KGHSH and LQKENI.

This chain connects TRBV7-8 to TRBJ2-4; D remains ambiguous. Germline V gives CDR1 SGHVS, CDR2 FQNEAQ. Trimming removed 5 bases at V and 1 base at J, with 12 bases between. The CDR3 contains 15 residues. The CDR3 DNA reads TGTGCCAGCAGCCAAACGCGGTCCGCCAAAAACATTCAGTACTTC. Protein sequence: CASSQTRSAKNIQYF. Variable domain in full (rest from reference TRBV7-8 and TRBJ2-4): GAGVSQSPRYKVAKRGQDVALRCDPISGHVSLFWYQQALGQGPEFLTYFQNEAQLDKSGLPSDRFFAERPEGSVSTLKIQRTQQEDSAVYLCASSQTRSAKNIQYFGAGTRLSVL.

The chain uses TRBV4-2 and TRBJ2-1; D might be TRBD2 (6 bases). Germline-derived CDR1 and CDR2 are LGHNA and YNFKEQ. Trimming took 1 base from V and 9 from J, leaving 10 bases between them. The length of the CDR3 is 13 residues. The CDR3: CASSQARDFEQFF. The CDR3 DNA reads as TGTGCCAGCAGCCAAGCCCGGGACTTTGAGCAGTTCTTC.

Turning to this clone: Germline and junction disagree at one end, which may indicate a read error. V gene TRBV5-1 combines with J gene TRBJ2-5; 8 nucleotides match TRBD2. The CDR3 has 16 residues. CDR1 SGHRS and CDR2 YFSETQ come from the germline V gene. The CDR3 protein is CASSLGSGGIKEAQYF. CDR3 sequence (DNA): TGCGCCAGCAGCTTGGGCAGCGGGGGCATAAAAGAGGCCCAGTACTTC.

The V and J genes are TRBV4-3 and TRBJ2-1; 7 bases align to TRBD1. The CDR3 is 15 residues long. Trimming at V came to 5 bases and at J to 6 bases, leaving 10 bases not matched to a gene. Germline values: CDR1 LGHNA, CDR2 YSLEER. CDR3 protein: CASSTWAGGGNEQFF. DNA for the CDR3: TGCGCCAGCAGCACATGGGCAGGGGGTGGCAATGAGCAGTTCTTC.

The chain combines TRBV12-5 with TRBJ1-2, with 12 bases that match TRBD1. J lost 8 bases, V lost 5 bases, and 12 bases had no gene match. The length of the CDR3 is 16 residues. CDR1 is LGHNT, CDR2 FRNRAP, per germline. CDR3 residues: CASGPAPGQGARGYTF. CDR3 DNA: TGTGCTAGTGGTCCCGCCCCGGGACAGGGGGCCAGGGGCTACACCTTC.

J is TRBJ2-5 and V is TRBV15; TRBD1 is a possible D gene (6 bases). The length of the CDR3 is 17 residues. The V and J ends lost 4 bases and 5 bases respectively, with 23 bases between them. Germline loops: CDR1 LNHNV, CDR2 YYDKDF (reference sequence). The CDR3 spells CATSNRQGLGVRETQYF. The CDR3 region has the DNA TGTGCCACCAGCAACAGGCAGGGGTTAGGGGTGAGGGAGACCCAGTACTTC.